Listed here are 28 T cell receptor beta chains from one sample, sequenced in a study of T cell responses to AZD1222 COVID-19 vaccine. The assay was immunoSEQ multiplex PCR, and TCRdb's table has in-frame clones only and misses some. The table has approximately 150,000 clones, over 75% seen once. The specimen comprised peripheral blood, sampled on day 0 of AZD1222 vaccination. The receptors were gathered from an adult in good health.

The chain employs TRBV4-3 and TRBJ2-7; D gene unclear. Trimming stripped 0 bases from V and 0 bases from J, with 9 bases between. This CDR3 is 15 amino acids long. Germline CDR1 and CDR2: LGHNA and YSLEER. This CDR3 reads CASSQDAHPSYEQYF. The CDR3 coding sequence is TGCGCCAGCAGCCAAGATGCCCATCCCTCCTACGAGCAGTACTTC.

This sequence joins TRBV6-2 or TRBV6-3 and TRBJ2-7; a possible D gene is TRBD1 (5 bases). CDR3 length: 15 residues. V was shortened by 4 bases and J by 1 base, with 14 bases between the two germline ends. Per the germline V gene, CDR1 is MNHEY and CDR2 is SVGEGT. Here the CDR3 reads CASSLTGIESYEQYF. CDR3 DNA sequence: TGTGCCAGCAGTTTAACAGGTATAGAATCCTACGAGCAGTACTTC.

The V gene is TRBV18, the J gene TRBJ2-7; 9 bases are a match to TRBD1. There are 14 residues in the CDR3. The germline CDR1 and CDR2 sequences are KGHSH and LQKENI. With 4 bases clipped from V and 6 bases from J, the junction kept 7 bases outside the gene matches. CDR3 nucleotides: TGTGCCAGCTCACTAACGGACAGGGGAACCGAGCAGTACTTC. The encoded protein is CASSLTDRGTEQYF.

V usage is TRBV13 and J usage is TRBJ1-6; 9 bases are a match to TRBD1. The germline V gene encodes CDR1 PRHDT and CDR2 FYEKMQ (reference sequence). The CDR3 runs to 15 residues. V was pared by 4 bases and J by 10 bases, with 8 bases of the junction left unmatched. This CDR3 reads CASSSSGTGPSPLHF. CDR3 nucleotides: TGTGCCAGCAGCTCCTCGGGGACAGGGCCGTCACCCCTCCACTTT.

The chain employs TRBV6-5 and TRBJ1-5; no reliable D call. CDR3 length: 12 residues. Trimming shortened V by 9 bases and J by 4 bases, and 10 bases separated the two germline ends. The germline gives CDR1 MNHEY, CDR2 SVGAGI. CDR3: CASSTKNQPQHF. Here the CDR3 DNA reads TGTGCCAGTAGTACGAAGAATCAGCCCCAGCATTTT.

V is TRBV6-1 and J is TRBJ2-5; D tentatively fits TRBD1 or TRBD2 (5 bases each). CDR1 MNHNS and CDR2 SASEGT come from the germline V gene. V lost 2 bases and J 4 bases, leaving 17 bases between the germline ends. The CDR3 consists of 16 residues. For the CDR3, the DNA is TGTGCCAGCAGTGAAATCCGTGACGGGGCCGTAGAGACCCAGTACTTC. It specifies CASSEIRDGAVETQYF.

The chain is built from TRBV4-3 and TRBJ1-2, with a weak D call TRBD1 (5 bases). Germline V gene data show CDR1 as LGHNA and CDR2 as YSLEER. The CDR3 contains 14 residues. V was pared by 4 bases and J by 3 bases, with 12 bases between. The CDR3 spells CASSPGPNYYGYTF. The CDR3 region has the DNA TGCGCCAGCAGCCCGGGACCGAATTACTATGGCTACACCTTC.

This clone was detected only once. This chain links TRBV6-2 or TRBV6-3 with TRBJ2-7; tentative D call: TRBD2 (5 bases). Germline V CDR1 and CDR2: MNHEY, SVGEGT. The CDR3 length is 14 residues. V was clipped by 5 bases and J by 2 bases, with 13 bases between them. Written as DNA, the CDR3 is TGTGCCAGCAGTAAGAGGGCCCCCACCTACGAGCAGTACTTC. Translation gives CASSKRAPTYEQYF.

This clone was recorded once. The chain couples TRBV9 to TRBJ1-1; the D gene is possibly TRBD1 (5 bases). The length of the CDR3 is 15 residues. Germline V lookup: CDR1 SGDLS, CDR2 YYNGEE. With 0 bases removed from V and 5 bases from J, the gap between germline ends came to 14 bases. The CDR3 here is CASSVGQYIVTEAFF. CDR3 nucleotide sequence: TGTGCCAGCAGCGTAGGACAGTATATCGTAACTGAAGCTTTCTTT.

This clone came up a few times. The CDR3 region is CASSLAELPRGEQFF. Here the CDR3 DNA reads TGTGCCAGCAGCTTAGCCGAACTCCCAAGGGGTGAGCAGTTCTTC. This rearrangement joins TRBV13 to TRBJ2-1; perhaps TRBD1 as D (5 bases). Per germline, CDR1 PRHDT and CDR2 FYEKMQ (reference sequence). The V and J ends lost 1 base and 9 bases respectively, with 16 bases between them. The CDR3 runs 15 residues.

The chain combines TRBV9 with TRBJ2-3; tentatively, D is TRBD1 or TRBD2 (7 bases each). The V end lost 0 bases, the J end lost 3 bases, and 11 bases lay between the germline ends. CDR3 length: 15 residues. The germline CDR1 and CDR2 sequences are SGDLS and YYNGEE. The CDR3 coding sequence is TGTGCCAGCAGCGTAGTCCAGGGGGGGACAGATACGCAGTATTTT. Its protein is CASSVVQGGTDTQYF. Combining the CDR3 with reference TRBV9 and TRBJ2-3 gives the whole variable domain DSGVTQTPKHLITATGQRVTLRCSPRSGDLSVYWYQQSLDQGLQFLIQYYNGEERAKGNILERFSAQQFPDLHSELNLSSLELGDSALYFCASSVVQGGTDTQYFGPGTRLTVL.

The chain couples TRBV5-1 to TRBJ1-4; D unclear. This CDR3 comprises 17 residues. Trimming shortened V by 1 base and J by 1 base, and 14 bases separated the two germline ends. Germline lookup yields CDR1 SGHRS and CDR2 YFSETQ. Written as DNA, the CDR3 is TGCGCCAGCAGCTTGTTCGAGCGACGGGGAACTAATGAAAAACTGTTTTTT. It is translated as CASSLFERRGTNEKLFF.

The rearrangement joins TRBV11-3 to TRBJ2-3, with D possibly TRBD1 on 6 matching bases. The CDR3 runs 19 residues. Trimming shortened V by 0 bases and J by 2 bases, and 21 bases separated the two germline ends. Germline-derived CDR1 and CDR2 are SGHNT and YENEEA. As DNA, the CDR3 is TGTGCCAGCAGCTTAGATTCATTATCCGCGGCAGGGGTCACAGATACGCAGTATTTT. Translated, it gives CASSLDSLSAAGVTDTQYF. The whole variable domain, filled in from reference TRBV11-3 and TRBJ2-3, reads EAGVVQSPRYKIIEKKQPVAFWCNPISGHNTLYWYLQNLGQGPELLIRYENEEAVDDSQLPKDRFSAERLKGVDSTLKIQPAELGDSAVYLCASSLDSLSAAGVTDTQYFGPGTRLTVL.

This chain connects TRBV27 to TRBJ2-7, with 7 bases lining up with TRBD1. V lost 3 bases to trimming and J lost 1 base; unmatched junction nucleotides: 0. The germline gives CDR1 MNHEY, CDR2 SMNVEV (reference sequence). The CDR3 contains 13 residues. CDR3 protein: CASSLGQSYEQYF. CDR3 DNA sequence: TGTGCCAGCAGTTTGGGACAGTCCTACGAGCAGTACTTC.

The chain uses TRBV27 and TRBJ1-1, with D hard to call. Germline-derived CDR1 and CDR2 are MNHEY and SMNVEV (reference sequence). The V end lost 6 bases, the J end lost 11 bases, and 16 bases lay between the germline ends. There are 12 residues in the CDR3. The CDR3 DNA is TGTGCCAGCAGCTTCACGGGAGGATTCGCTTTCTTT. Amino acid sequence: CASSFTGGFAFF.

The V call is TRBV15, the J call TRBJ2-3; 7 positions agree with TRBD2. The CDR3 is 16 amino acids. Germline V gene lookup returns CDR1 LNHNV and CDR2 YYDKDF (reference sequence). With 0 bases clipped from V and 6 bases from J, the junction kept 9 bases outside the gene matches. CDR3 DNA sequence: TGTGCCACCAGCAGAGATCTTGCGGGGGTGGGGGATACGCAGTATTTT. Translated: CATSRDLAGVGDTQYF.

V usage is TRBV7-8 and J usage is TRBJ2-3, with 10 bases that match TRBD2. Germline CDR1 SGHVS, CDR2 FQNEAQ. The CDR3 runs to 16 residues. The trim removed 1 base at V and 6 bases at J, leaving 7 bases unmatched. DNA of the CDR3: TGTGCCAGCAGCTTAGAAAAGCGGGGGGGCCCCGATACGCAGTATTTT. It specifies CASSLEKRGGPDTQYF.

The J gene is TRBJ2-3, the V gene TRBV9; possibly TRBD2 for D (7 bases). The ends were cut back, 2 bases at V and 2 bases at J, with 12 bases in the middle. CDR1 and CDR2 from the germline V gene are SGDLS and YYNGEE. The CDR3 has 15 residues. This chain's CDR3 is CASSVWGGATDTQYF. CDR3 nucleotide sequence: TGTGCCAGCAGCGTGTGGGGGGGGGCCACAGATACGCAGTATTTT.

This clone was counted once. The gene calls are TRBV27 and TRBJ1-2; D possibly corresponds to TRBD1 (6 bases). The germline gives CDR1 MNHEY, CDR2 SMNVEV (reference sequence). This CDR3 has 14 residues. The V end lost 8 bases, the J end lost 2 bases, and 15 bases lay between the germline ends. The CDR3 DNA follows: TGTGCCAGCGCTAGGGGGGCCTCAAACTATGGCTACACCTTC. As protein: CASARGASNYGYTF.

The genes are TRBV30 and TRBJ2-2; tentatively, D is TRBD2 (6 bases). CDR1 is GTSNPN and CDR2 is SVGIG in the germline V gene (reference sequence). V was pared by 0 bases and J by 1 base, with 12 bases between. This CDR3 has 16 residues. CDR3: CAWSVWRGLNTGELFF. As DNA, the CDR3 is TGTGCCTGGAGTGTCTGGAGGGGACTGAACACCGGGGAGCTGTTTTTT.

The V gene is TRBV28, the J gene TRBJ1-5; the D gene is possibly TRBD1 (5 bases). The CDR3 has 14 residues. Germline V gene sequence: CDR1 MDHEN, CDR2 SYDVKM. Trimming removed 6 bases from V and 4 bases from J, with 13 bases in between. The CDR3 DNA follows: TGTGCCAGCAGCCCTTTGGGGGATAATCAGCCCCAGCATTTT. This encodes CASSPLGDNQPQHF.

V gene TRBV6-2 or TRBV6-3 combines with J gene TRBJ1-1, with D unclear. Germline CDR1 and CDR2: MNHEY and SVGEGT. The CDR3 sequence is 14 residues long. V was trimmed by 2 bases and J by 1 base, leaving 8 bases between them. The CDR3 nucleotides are TGTGCCAGCAGTTACCGTAGCTGGAACACTGAAGCTTTCTTT. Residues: CASSYRSWNTEAFF.

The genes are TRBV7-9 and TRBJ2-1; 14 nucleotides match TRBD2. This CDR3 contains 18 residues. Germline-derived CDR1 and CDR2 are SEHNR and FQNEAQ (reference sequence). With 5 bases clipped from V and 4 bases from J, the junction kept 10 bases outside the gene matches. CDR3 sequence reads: CASSPGTSGGSDYNEQFF. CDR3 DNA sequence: TGTGCCAGCAGCCCAGGGACTAGCGGGGGCTCGGATTACAATGAGCAGTTCTTC.

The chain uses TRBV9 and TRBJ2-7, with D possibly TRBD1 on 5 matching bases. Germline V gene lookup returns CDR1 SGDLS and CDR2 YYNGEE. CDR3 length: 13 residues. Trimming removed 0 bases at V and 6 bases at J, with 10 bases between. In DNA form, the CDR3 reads TGTGCCAGCAGCGTAGATCAGGGATCCGAGCAGTACTTC. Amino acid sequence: CASSVDQGSEQYF.

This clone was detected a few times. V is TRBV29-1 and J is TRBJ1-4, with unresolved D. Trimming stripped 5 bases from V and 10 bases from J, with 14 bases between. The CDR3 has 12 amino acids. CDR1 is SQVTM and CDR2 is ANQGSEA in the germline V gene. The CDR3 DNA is TGCAGCGTTTACATCGCCCGGGGAAAACTGTTTTTT. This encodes CSVYIARGKLFF.

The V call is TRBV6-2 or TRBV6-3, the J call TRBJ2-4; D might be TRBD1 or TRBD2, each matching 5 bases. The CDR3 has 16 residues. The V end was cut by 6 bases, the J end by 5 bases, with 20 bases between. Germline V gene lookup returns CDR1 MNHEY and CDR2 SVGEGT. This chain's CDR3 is CASSYPLTGPENIQYF. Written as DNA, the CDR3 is TGTGCCAGCAGCTATCCTCTGACGGGGCCCGAAAACATTCAGTACTTC.

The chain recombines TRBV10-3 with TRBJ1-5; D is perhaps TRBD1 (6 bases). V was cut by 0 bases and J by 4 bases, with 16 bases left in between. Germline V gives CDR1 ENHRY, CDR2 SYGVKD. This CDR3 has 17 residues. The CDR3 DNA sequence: TGTGCCATCAGTGAGTCACGTATCGGTAGGGGGAATCAGCCCCAGCATTTT. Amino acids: CAISESRIGRGNQPQHF.

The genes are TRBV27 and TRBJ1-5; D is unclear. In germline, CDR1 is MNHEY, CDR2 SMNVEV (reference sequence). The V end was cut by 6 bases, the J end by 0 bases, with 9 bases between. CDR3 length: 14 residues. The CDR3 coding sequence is TGTGCCAGCAGGGAGGGTAATAGCAATCAGCCCCAGCATTTT. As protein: CASREGNSNQPQHF.